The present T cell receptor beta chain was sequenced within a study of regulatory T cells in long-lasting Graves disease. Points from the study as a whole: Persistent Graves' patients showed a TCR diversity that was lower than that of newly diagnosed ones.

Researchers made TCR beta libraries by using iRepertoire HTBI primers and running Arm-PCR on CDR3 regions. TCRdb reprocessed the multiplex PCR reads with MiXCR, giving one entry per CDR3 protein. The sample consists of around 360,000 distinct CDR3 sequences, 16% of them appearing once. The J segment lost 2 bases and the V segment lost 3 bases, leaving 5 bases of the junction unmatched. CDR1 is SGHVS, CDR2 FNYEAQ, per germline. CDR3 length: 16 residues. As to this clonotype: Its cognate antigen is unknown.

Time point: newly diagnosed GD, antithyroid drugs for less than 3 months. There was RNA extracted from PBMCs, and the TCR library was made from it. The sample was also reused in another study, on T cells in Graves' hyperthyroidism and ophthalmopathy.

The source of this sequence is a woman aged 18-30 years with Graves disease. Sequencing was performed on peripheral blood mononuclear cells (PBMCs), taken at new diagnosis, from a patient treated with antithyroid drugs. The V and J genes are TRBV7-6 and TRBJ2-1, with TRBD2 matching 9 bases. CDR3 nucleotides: TGTGCCAGCAGCTTCTCTAGCGGGGCTCCCTACAATGAGCAGTTCTTC. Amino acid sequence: CASSFSSGAPYNEQFF.